Each of the 11 T cell receptor beta chains below was sequenced from the same sample in a study of identical twins. TCRdb recomputed calls from the 5' RACE reads with MiXCR, one row per CDR3 protein. The sample records a few hundred thousand distinct CDR3 sequences, around a sixth being singletons. Sequenced: naive T cells sorted from blood. Receptor source: a man aged 45 to 65 in good health.

In the case of this clonotype: A much larger clonotype is one base distant, so this may be a read error. DNA of the CDR3: TGTGCCAGCAGTTCGGCATACAGGGTCAACAGTGAAGCTTTCTTT. Translation gives CASSSAYRVNSEAFF. The V gene is TRBV11-2, the J gene TRBJ1-1; perhaps TRBD1 as D (6 bases). CDR3 length: 15 amino acids. From germline, CDR1 is SGHAT and CDR2 FQNNGV.

In DNA form, the CDR3 reads TGCAGCGTAAGGAATCCCGTTTACGAGCAGTACTTC. It is translated as CSVRNPVYEQYF. This rearrangement joins TRBV29-1 to TRBJ2-7; no reliable D call. The CDR3 extends over 12 amino acids. Germline V gene sequence: CDR1 SQVTM, CDR2 ANQGSEA. Deletions cut 6 bases from V and 4 bases from J, with 13 bases between.

The sample holds a few counts of this clonotype. V and J are TRBV11-2 and TRBJ2-3; 7 bases fit TRBD1. The CDR3 covers 15 residues. J was trimmed by 4 bases and V by 5 bases; bases with no gene match: 9. CDR1 is SGHAT and CDR2 is FQNNGV in the germline V gene. The CDR3 DNA reads as TGTGCCAGCAGCGCTAGGGGGCCCACCTCAGATACGCAGTATTTT. It codes for CASSARGPTSDTQYF. The variable domain in full, completed from reference TRBV11-2 and TRBJ2-3, reads EAGVAQSPRYKIIEKRQSVAFWCNPISGHATLYWYQQILGQGPKLLIQFQNNGVVDDSQLPKDRFSAERLKGVDSTLKIQPAKLEDSAVYLCASSARGPTSDTQYFGPGTRLTVL.

The DNA for the CDR3 is TGTGCCAGCAGTTTATCCATTGAGCAGTTCTTC. Its protein is CASSLSIEQFF. J is TRBJ2-1 and V is TRBV12-3 or TRBV12-4; D remains ambiguous. The CDR3 extends over 11 amino acids. Trimming took off 2 bases at V and 9 bases at J, with 5 bases between the two ends.

This clonotype has a single count. CDR3 in amino acids: CATSDPTRGQETQYF. Here the CDR3 DNA reads TGTGCCACCAGTGATCCTACGAGGGGGCAAGAGACCCAGTACTTC. The V call is TRBV24-1, the J call TRBJ2-5; D is possibly TRBD1 (6 bases). With 3 bases removed from V and 2 bases from J, the gap between germline ends came to 12 bases. Germline CDR1 reads KGHDR; CDR2 reads SFDVKD. The CDR3 runs 15 residues.

The chain uses TRBV12-3 or TRBV12-4 and TRBJ2-1; 9 nucleotides match TRBD2. The V gene end was trimmed by 6 bases and the J gene end by 1 base; junction bases not matched to a gene: 7. This CDR3 is built from 16 residues. CDR3 nucleotides: TGTGCCAGCAGGACGAGACTAGCGGTATCCTACAATGAGCAGTTCTTC. Its protein is CASRTRLAVSYNEQFF.

This clonotype was picked up many times. The V and J genes are TRBV20-1 and TRBJ2-1, with D possibly matching TRBD1 (6 bases). CDR1 is DFQATT, CDR2 SNEGSKA, per germline (reference sequence). The CDR3 extends over 14 amino acids. V lost 3 bases and J lost 6, with 15 bases in between. In DNA, the CDR3 is TGCAGTGCTAGGGCGTGGGGGCGAAGCAATGAGCAGTTCTTC. Amino acid sequence: CSARAWGRSNEQFF.

The chain couples TRBV6-1 to TRBJ2-1, with 7 positions matching TRBD2. The CDR3 has 15 amino acids. With V trimmed by 5 bases and J by 2 bases, 6 bases remained unmatched. Looked up from germline, CDR1 is MNHNS and CDR2 is SASEGT. CDR3 bases: TGTGCCAGCAGTCGCGGGACTATTCCCTACAATGAGCAGTTCTTC. Translated: CASSRGTIPYNEQFF.

A few counts support this clonotype. J is TRBJ1-1 and V is TRBV7-2; D is unclear. The germline gives CDR1 SGHTA, CDR2 FQGNSA. CDR3 length equals 12 residues. V dropped 0 bases and J dropped 8 bases, with 7 bases sitting between them. CDR3 amino acids: CASSLAWTEAFF. The DNA for the CDR3 is TGTGCCAGCAGCTTAGCTTGGACGGAAGCTTTCTTT.

This clonotype appeared many times. This rearrangement joins TRBV5-5 to TRBJ1-2; D gene unclear. This CDR3 contains 13 residues. Germline assignment: CDR1 SGHKS and CDR2 YYEKEE (reference sequence). The germline V and J ends were trimmed by 0 bases and 4 bases, with 7 bases remaining between them. The CDR3 here is CASSLDGGYGYTF. The CDR3 DNA follows: TGTGCCAGCAGCTTGGACGGCGGCTATGGCTACACCTTC.

This clonotype occurred many times. The V and J genes are TRBV28 and TRBJ1-4, with D hard to call. Trimming cost V 8 bases and J 0 bases, with 10 bases left between them. This CDR3 comprises 14 residues. Looked up from germline, CDR1 is MDHEN and CDR2 is SYDVKM. The CDR3 DNA reads as TGTGCCAGCGGGCCAAGAGCAACTAATGAAAAACTGTTTTTT. Translated: CASGPRATNEKLFF.